Below are 2 T cell receptor beta chains sequenced from a single sample in a study of breast tumors, draining lymph nodes, adjacent tissues. Axillary draining lymph nodes of breast cancer patients supplied the node samples. MiXCR was run by TCRdb on the multiplex PCR reads, yielding one entry per CDR3 protein. The data contain some 120,000 distinct CDR3 sequences, just under 20% of them seen just once; the ten biggest clones take up approximately 3.5%. Sequencing used axillary lymph node tissue. All receptors derive from a female donor with breast cancer. Some clones in this sample may be carry-over from other donors' samples.

The V gene is TRBV7-2, the J gene TRBJ2-5; 7 positions agree with TRBD1. The CDR3 runs 15 residues. V was clipped by 4 bases and J by 2 bases; unmatched bases: 7. Looked up from germline, CDR1 is SGHTA and CDR2 is FQGNSA. The CDR3 spells CASSYRGQTQETQYF. CDR3 sequence (DNA): TGTGCCAGCAGCTACCGGGGACAGACTCAAGAGACCCAGTACTTC. Complete variable domain (other parts from reference TRBV7-2 and TRBJ2-5): GAGVSQSPSNKVTEKGKDVELRCDPISGHTALYWYRQSLGQGLEFLIYFQGNSAPDKSGLPSDRFSAERTGGSVSTLTIQRTQQEDSAVYLCASSYRGQTQETQYFGPGTRLLVL.

Concerning this clonotype itself: The junction differs from germline at one of its ends, possibly a read error. The gene calls are TRBV5-1 and TRBJ1-2; D is uncertain. Germline-derived CDR1 and CDR2 are SGHRS and YFSETQ. The length of the CDR3 is 13 residues. The CDR3 nucleotides read TGCGCCAGCAGCTTATCAGGAGACTATGGCTACATCTTC. Amino acids: CASSLSGDYGYIF. The variable domain in full, with the rest retrieved from reference TRBV5-1 and TRBJ1-2, is KAGVTQTPRYLIKTRGQQVTLSCSPISGHRSVSWYQQTPGQGLQFLFEYFSETQRNKGNFPGRFSGRQFSNSRSEMNVSTLELGDSALYLCASSLSGDYGYIFGSGTRLTVV.